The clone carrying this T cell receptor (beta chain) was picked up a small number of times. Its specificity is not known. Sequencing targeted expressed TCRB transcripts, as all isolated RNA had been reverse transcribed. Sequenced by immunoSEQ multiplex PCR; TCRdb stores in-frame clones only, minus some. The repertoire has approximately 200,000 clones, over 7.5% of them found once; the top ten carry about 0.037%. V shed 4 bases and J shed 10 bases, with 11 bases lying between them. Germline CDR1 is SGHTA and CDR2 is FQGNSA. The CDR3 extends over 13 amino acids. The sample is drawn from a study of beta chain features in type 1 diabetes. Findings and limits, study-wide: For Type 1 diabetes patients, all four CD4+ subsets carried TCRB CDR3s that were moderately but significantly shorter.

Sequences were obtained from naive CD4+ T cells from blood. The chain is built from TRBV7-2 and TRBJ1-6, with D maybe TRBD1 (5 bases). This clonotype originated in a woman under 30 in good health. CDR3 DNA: TGTGCCAGCAGCTACCCGGGGGTCTCACCCCTCCACTTT. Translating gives CASSYPGVSPLHF.